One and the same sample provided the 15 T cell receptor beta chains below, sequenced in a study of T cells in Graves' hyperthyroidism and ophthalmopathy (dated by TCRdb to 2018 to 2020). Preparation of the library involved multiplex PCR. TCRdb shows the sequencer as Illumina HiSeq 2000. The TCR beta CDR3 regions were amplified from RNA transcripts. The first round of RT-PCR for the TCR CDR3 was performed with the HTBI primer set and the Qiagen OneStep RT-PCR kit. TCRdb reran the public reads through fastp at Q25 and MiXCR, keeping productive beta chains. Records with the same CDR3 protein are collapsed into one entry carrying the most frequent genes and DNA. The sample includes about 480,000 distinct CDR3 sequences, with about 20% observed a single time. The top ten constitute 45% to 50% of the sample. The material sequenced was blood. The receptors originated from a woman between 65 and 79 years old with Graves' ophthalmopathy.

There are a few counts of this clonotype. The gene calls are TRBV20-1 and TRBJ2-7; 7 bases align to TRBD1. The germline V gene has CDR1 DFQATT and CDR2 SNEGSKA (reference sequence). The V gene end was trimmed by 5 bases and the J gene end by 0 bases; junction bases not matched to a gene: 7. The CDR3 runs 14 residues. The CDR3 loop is CSAPRQGSSYEQYF. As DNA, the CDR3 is TGCAGTGCTCCTAGACAGGGAAGCTCCTACGAGCAGTACTTC.

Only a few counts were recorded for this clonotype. CDR3 in DNA: TGTGCCAGCAGCTTTGGGCAGGGACTCACAGATACGCAGTATTTT. Its protein product is CASSFGQGLTDTQYF. This rearrangement joins TRBV7-9 to TRBJ2-3, with a weak D call TRBD2 (6 bases). The V gene's germline CDR1 is SEHNR and CDR2 FQNEAQ (reference sequence). With 3 bases removed from V and 2 bases from J, the gap between germline ends came to 12 bases. CDR3 length: 15 amino acids.

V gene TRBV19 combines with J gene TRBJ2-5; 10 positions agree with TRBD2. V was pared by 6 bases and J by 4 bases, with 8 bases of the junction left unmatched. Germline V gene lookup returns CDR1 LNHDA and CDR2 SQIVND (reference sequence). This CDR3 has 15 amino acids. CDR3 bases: TGTGCCAGTAGCCCACCCCTAGCGGGAGTAGAGACCCAGTACTTC. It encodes CASSPPLAGVETQYF.

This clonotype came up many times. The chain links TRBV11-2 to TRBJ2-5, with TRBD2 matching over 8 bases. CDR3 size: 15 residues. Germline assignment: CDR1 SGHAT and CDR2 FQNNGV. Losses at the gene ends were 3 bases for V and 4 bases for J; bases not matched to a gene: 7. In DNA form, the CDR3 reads TGTGCCAGCAGCTTTGTAGCGGGACAAGGAGAGACCCAGTACTTC. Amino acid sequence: CASSFVAGQGETQYF.

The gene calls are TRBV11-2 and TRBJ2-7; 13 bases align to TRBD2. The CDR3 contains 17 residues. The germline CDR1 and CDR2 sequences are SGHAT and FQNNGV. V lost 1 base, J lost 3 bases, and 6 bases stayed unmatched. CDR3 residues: CASSLGGTSGISYEQYF. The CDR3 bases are TGTGCCAGCAGCTTAGGAGGGACTAGCGGGATAAGCTACGAGCAGTACTTC.

The CDR3 sequence is CSARGGQDPDTQYF. The CDR3, as DNA: TGCAGTGCTAGAGGGGGACAGGATCCAGATACGCAGTATTTT. The chain joins TRBV20-1 to TRBJ2-3; the match to TRBD1 covers 8 bases. The CDR3 consists of 14 residues. The V gene's germline CDR1 is DFQATT and CDR2 SNEGSKA (reference sequence). J gave up 4 bases and V 1 base, and 4 bases lay outside the gene matches.

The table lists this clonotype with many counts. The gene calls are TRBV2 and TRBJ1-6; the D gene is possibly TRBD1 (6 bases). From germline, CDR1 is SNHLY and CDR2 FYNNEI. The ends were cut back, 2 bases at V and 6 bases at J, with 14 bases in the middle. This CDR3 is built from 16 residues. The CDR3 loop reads CASSEHRVVGNSPLHF. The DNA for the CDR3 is TGTGCCAGCAGTGAACACAGGGTAGTGGGTAATTCACCCCTCCACTTT.

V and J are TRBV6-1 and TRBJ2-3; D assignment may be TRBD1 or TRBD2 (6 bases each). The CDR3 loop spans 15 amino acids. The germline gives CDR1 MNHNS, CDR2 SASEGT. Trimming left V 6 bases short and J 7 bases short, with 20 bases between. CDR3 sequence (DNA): TGTGCCAGCAGGGAGGGGGAGGTCCCTCGCTATACGCAGTATTTT. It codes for CASREGEVPRYTQYF.

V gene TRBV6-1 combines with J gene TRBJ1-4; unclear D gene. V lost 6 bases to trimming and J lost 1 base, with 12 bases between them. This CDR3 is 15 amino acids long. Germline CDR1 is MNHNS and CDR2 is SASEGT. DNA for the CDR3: TGTGCCAGCAGGCGCCCGACATTAACTAATGAAAAACTGTTTTTT. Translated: CASRRPTLTNEKLFF.

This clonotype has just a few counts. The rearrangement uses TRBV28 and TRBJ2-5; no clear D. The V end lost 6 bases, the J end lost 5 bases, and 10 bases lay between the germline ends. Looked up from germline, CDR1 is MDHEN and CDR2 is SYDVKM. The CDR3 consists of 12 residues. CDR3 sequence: CASSAAGETQYF. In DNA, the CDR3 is TGTGCCAGCAGCGCGGCCGGGGAGACCCAGTACTTC.

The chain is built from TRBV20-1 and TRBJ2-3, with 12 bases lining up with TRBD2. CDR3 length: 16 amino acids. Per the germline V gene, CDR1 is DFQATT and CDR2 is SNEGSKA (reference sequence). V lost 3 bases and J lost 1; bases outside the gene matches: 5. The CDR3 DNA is TGCAGTGCTAGGCGACTAGCGGGAGCGGGCACAGATACGCAGTATTTT. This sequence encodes CSARRLAGAGTDTQYF.

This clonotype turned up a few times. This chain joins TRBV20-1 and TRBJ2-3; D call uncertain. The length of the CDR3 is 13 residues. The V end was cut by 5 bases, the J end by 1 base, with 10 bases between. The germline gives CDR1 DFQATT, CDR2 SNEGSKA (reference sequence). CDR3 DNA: TGCAGTGCTCCGAACCAGGGCACAGATACGCAGTATTTT. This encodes CSAPNQGTDTQYF.

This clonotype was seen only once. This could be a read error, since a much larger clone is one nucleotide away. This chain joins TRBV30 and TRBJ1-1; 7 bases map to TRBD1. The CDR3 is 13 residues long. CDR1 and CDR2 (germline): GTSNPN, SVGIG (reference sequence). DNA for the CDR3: TGTGCCTGGACGACAGGGCGGGTCACTGAAGCTTCCTTT. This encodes CAWTTGRVTEASF.

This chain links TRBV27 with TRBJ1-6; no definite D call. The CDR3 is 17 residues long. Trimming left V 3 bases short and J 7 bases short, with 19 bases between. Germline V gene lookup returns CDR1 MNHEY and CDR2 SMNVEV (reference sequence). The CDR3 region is CASSFLPPSLGNSPLHF. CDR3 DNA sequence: TGTGCCAGCAGTTTCCTCCCCCCGTCGCTGGGGAATTCACCCCTCCACTTT.

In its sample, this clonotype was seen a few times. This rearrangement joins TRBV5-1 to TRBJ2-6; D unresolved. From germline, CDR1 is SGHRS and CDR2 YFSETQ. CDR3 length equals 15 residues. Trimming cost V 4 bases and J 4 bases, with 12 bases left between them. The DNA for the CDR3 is TGCGCCAGCAGCCCATTGGTTACCGGGGCCAACGTCCTGACTTTC. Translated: CASSPLVTGANVLTF. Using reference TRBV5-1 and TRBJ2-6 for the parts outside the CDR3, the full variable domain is KAGVTQTPRYLIKTRGQQVTLSCSPISGHRSVSWYQQTPGQGLQFLFEYFSETQRNKGNFPGRFSGRQFSNSRSEMNVSTLELGDSALYLCASSPLVTGANVLTFGAGSRLTVL.